This TCR beta chain was captured in a study of T cell repertoires in cytomegalovirus infection. Trimming removed 5 bases at V and 6 bases at J, with 11 bases between. CDR3 size: 13 residues. Germline lookup yields CDR1 SEHNR and CDR2 FQNEAQ (reference sequence). Each CDR3 protein is one row after TCRdb ran MiXCR on the reads. The profile shows some 150,000 distinct CDR3 sequences, 20% to 25% of them singletons. Findings of the study overall: Carriers of CMV plus the relevant HLA were identified by cumulative public TCR beta family frequency. In two of eight donors, the top clonotype was HLA-C-restricted CMV-specific.

Concerning this clonotype itself: The antigen is unknown.

The sequence was obtained from a human donor in good health (CMV status not recorded). Some clones in this sample may be carry-over from other donors' samples. Source material: PBMCs. The gene calls are TRBV7-9 and TRBJ1-5; a possible D gene is TRBD1 (5 bases). The CDR3, as DNA: TGTGCCAGCAGCCCTCAGGGTGGTCAGCCCCAGCATTTT. This translates into CASSPQGGQPQHF.